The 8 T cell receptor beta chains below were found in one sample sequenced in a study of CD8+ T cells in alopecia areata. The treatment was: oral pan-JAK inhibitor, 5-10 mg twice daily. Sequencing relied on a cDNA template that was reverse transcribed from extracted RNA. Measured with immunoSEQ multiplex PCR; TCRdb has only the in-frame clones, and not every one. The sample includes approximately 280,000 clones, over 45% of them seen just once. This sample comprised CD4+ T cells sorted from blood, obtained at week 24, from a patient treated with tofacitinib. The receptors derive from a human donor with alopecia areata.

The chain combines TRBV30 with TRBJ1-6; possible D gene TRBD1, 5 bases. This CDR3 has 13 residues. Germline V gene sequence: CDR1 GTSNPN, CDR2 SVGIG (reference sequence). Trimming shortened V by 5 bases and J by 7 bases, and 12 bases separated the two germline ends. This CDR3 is CAWGQSGNSPLHF. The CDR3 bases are TGTGCCTGGGGACAATCGGGGAATTCACCCCTCCACTTT.

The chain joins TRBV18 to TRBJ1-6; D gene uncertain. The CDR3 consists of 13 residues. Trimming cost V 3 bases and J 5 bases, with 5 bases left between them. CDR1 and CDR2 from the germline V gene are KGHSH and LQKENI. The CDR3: CASSPADNSPLHF. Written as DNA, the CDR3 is TGTGCCAGCTCACCGGCCGATAATTCACCCCTCCACTTT.

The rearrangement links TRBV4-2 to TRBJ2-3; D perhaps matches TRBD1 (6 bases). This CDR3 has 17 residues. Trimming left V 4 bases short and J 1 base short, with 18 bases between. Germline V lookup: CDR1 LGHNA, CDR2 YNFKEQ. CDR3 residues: CASSPLMIQGRTDTQYF. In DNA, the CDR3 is TGTGCCAGCAGCCCCCTGATGATTCAGGGGCGCACAGATACGCAGTATTTT.

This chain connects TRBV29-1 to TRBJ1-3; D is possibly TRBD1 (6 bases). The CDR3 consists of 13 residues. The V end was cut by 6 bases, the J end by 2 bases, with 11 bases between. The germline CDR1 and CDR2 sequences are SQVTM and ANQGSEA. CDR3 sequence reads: CSVGTYAGNTIYF. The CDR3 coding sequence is TGCAGCGTCGGGACATACGCTGGAAACACCATATATTTT.

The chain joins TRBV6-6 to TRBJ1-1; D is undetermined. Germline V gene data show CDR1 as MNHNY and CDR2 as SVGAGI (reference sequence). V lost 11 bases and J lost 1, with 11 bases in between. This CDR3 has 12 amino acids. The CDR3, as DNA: TGTGCCGTGACCCGGGGGAACACTGAAGCTTTCTTT. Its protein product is CAVTRGNTEAFF.

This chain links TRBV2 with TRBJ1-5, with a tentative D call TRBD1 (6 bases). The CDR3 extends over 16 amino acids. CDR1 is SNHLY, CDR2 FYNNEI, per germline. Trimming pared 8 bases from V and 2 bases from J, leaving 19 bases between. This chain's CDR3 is CASDNGGRRGNQPQHF. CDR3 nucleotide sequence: TGTGCCAGCGACAACGGGGGCAGAAGGGGCAATCAGCCCCAGCATTTT.

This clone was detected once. The CDR3 DNA reads as TGTGCCTGGAGTACAGAGTTCCAAGAGACCCAGTACTTC. Translated: CAWSTEFQETQYF. The chain carries TRBV30 and TRBJ2-5; D is uncertain. With 2 bases removed from V and 1 base from J, the gap between germline ends came to 8 bases. CDR3 length equals 13 residues. Per the germline V gene, CDR1 is GTSNPN and CDR2 is SVGIG (reference sequence).

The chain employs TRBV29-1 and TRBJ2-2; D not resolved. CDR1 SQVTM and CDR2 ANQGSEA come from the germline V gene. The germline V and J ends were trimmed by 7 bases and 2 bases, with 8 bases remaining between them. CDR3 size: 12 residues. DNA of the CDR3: TGCAGCGAACAGATTAACACCGGGGAGCTGTTTTTT. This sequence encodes CSEQINTGELFF.